These 14 T cell receptor beta chains share one sample of origin, sequenced in a study of cytomegalovirus exposure and HLA in healthy donors. Vbeta (60) and Jbeta (13) primers were used in the PCR. Sequencing used immunoSEQ multiplex PCR; TCRdb keeps in-frame clones, though not all of them. The sample holds 40,000 to 55,000 clones; 65% to 80% are singletons and the top ten take about 9.7%. Material: PBMCs. The source of these receptors is a woman aged 45-65 years in good health and CMV-seronegative.

The count of this clone is one. The chain couples TRBV5-1 to TRBJ2-2; weak D call: TRBD1 (6 bases). Trimming shortened V by 4 bases and J by 2 bases, and 12 bases separated the two germline ends. The germline gives CDR1 SGHRS, CDR2 YFSETQ. The CDR3 is 15 residues long. CDR3 sequence: CASSLGQLNTGELFF. CDR3 in DNA: TGCGCCAGCAGCCTAGGACAGCTAAACACCGGGGAGCTGTTTTTT.

The rearrangement joins TRBV16 to TRBJ1-5; maybe TRBD1 (5 bases). This CDR3 is 14 amino acids long. Trimming shortened V by 2 bases and J by 4 bases, and 9 bases separated the two germline ends. CDR1 and CDR2 from the germline V gene are KGHSY and FQNENV. CDR3 in DNA: TGTGCCAGCAGCCAAGCAGGGTCGAATCAGCCCCAGCATTTT. Translating it yields CASSQAGSNQPQHF.

The gene calls are TRBV28 and TRBJ2-7; D call uncertain. Between the trimmed V and J ends, which lost 10 bases and 2 bases, there was a span of 15 bases. This CDR3 contains 13 residues. Germline V gene lookup returns CDR1 MDHEN and CDR2 SYDVKM. In DNA, the CDR3 is TGTGCCACAGGCCTTATGCCAACCTACGAGCAGTACTTC. Encoded protein: CATGLMPTYEQYF.

V gene TRBV11-3 combines with J gene TRBJ1-2, with 10 positions matching TRBD1. V lost 5 bases, J lost 0 bases, and 12 bases stayed unmatched. Germline values: CDR1 SGHNT, CDR2 YENEEA. This CDR3 is 18 amino acids long. This CDR3 is CASSTLPGQGTSNYGYTF. CDR3 bases: TGTGCCAGCAGCACCCTACCGGGACAGGGGACATCTAACTATGGCTACACCTTC.

The chain links TRBV7-2 to TRBJ2-2, with D perhaps TRBD2 (5 bases). The germline gives CDR1 SGHTA, CDR2 FQGNSA. Trimming cost V 2 bases and J 3 bases, with 13 bases left between them. The CDR3 totals 16 residues. This CDR3 reads CASSLFGIEDTGELFF. As DNA, the CDR3 is TGTGCCAGCAGCTTATTCGGGATCGAGGACACCGGGGAGCTGTTTTTT.

This sequence joins TRBV7-8 and TRBJ2-2, with no clear D. This CDR3 is built from 16 residues. CDR1 and CDR2 from the germline V gene are SGHVS and FQNEAQ. The germline V and J ends were trimmed by 1 base and 6 bases, with 15 bases remaining between them. The CDR3: CASSLERLRRSGELFF. Here the CDR3 DNA reads TGTGCCAGCAGCTTAGAACGGTTAAGGAGATCCGGGGAGCTGTTTTTT.

The V and J genes are TRBV27 and TRBJ1-2; D might be TRBD1 (5 bases). V was clipped by 8 bases and J by 7 bases, with 11 bases between them. The CDR3 is 11 amino acids. Germline V gives CDR1 MNHEY, CDR2 SMNVEV (reference sequence). The CDR3 bases are TGTGCCAGCGGGTTCGACAGTGGCTACACCTTC. This sequence encodes CASGFDSGYTF.

This chain uses TRBV7-2 with TRBJ1-3; tentatively, D is TRBD1 (6 bases). The germline V and J ends were trimmed by 5 bases and 4 bases, with 9 bases remaining between them. This CDR3 has 13 residues. Per the germline V gene, CDR1 is SGHTA and CDR2 is FQGNSA. The chain's CDR3 is CASSPTGGNTIYF. CDR3 coding DNA: TGTGCCAGCAGCCCAACAGGGGGAAACACCATATATTTT.

This chain uses TRBV5-4 with TRBJ1-1; weak D call: TRBD1 (6 bases). CDR3 size: 14 residues. Trimming left V 4 bases short and J 2 bases short, with 12 bases between. From germline, CDR1 is SGHNT and CDR2 YYREEE (reference sequence). CDR3 in amino acids: CASSRGDTNTEAFF. CDR3 bases: TGTGCCAGCAGCCGGGGGGACACCAACACTGAAGCTTTCTTT.

The chain uses TRBV29-1 and TRBJ2-5, with D possibly TRBD2 on 6 matching bases. Germline assignment: CDR1 SQVTM and CDR2 ANQGSEA. V was pared by 7 bases and J by 1 base, with 10 bases between. The CDR3 sequence is 12 residues long. The CDR3 protein is CSGGTPQETQYF. The CDR3 nucleotides are TGCAGCGGCGGGACTCCCCAAGAGACCCAGTACTTC.

This clone was observed a single time. The chain links TRBV5-5 to TRBJ1-5; possible D gene TRBD1, 6 bases. V was clipped by 4 bases and J by 5 bases, with 13 bases between them. The CDR3 consists of 14 residues. CDR1 is SGHKS and CDR2 is YYEKEE in the germline V gene (reference sequence). In DNA, the CDR3 is TGTGCCAGCAGCATTCAGGGGAGGGATCAGCCCCAGCATTTT. Translation: CASSIQGRDQPQHF.

For the CDR3, the DNA is TGTGCCAGCACTACCTTCTCTGGAAACACCATATATTTT. The encoded protein is CASTTFSGNTIYF. This rearrangement joins TRBV28 to TRBJ1-3; D is uncertain. V was trimmed by 7 bases and J by 0 bases, leaving 7 bases between them. Germline V CDR1 and CDR2: MDHEN, SYDVKM. The CDR3 runs 13 residues.

The rearrangement joins TRBV5-4 to TRBJ2-2; TRBD2 matches at 7 bases. The CDR3 extends over 17 amino acids. Germline V gene data show CDR1 as SGHNT and CDR2 as YYREEE (reference sequence). The V gene end was trimmed by 3 bases and the J gene end by 0 bases; junction bases not matched to a gene: 8. CDR3 DNA sequence: TGTGCCAGCAGCTCCCTGGGACTATCCGCGAACACCGGGGAGCTGTTTTTT. Its translation: CASSSLGLSANTGELFF.

CDR3 protein: CASSYFSGGASPLHF. Written as DNA, the CDR3 is TGTGCCAGCAGTTACTTTTCGGGGGGTGCTTCACCCCTCCACTTT. The chain is built from TRBV6-5 and TRBJ1-6, with D tentatively TRBD1 (5 bases). V dropped 1 base and J dropped 9 bases, with 13 bases sitting between them. Germline CDR1 MNHEY, CDR2 SVGAGI. The CDR3 totals 15 residues.